Below are 4 T cell receptor beta chains sequenced from a single sample in a study of CD8+CD57+ T cells in acquired aplastic anemia (dated by TCRdb to the late 2010s). The run used an Illumina HiSeq 2000. TCR beta VDJ combination and CDR3 sequence profiling used genomic DNA as the template. In TCRdb, the public reads were trimmed at Q25 with fastp and aligned with MiXCR, with productive beta chains retained. CDR3 protein duplicates are merged, each entry listing the most common genes and DNA. This sample is represented by roughly 58,000 distinct CDR3 sequences; around 55% of them were singletons. The ten largest make up 2% to 3% of the sample. The sample was sorted CD4+, CD8+, or CD8+CD57+ T cells (not recorded which) from PBMCs. All receptors come from a human donor in good health, serving as a control.

J is TRBJ1-1 and V is TRBV24-1; 12 bases match TRBD1. This CDR3 comprises 17 residues. V shed 4 bases, J shed 2 bases, and the junction held 7 bases outside the gene matches. Germline CDR1 reads KGHDR; CDR2 reads SFDVKD. The CDR3 sequence is CATSEAGTGGSNTEAFF. The CDR3, as DNA: TGTGCCACCAGTGAAGCCGGGACAGGGGGCAGTAACACTGAAGCTTTCTTT.

This clonotype was found many times. The CDR3: CASSRTSGRAEGEQFF. The CDR3 DNA reads TGTGCCAGCAGTAGGACTAGCGGGAGGGCCGAGGGTGAGCAGTTCTTC. This chain joins TRBV6-1 and TRBJ2-1; 15 bases line up with TRBD2. Trimming at V came to 5 bases and at J to 9 bases, leaving 8 bases not matched to a gene. This CDR3 contains 16 residues. Germline assignment: CDR1 MNHNS and CDR2 SASEGT.

This clonotype was seen repeatedly, ten times or more. The J gene is TRBJ2-1, the V gene TRBV20-1; 9 bases align to TRBD2. After removal of 3 bases from V and 3 bases from J, the junction contained 6 bases not matched to a gene. This CDR3 has 15 residues. The germline gives CDR1 DFQATT, CDR2 SNEGSKA (reference sequence). CDR3 DNA sequence: TGCAGTGCTAGTACCCCTAGCGGGATCTACAATGAGCAGTTCTTC. This sequence encodes CSASTPSGIYNEQFF.

The chain couples TRBV19 to TRBJ1-5, with D perhaps matching TRBD1 (5 bases). The CDR3 is 17 residues long. With 5 bases removed from V and 3 bases from J, the gap between germline ends came to 20 bases. CDR1 LNHDA and CDR2 SQIVND come from the germline V gene (reference sequence). This chain's CDR3 is CASSPPGTGNNNQPQHF. The CDR3 DNA sequence: TGTGCCAGTAGTCCTCCCGGGACTGGCAATAACAATCAGCCCCAGCATTTT.